This TCR beta chain was recovered during a study of T cells in Graves' hyperthyroidism and ophthalmopathy. Notes on this clonotype: Its specificity is unknown.

Study outcomes and limitations: Median prediction lead before ophthalmopathy onset was around seven months with the model. A 13 V-J signature model discriminated ophthalmopathy versus stable hyperthyroidism.

Criteria for exclusion of patients were uncontrolled infection, other autoimmune disease, pregnancy or lactation. Under 12 ml fresh peripheral blood yielded the PBMCs. The germline gives CDR1 SGHDT, CDR2 YYEEEE. Trimming took 4 bases from V and 0 from J; bases not matched to a gene: 11. The CDR3 contains 19 residues. TCR beta CDR3 region amplification was performed from RNA transcripts. The HTBI primer set was used in a first-round RT-PCR of the TCR CDR3. TCRdb reanalysed the multiplex PCR reads using MiXCR and keeps one entry per CDR3 protein. The sample includes 350,000 to 400,000 distinct CDR3 sequences, 14% to 15% of them seen just once.

Material for sequencing was blood. The clonotype comes from a young woman with Graves' hyperthyroidism. The rearrangement joins TRBV5-6 to TRBJ2-1; 12 bases are a match to TRBD2. CDR3: CASSTRTSGTSFSYNEQFF. The CDR3, as DNA: TGTGCCAGCAGCACCCGGACTAGCGGGACATCCTTCTCCTACAATGAGCAGTTCTTC.